This T cell receptor (beta chain) was sequenced during a study of blood T cell repertoires in COVID-19. Under the authors' procedure: Using reference gene primer amplification, nucleated cell counts were estimated. Profiled with immunoSEQ multiplex PCR; TCRdb holds only in-frame clones, not every one. V, J and clone size reflect that table, while D and trimming were determined from the DNA. The sample lists 330,000 or so clones, more than 70% occurring once. The origin of this receptor is a woman aged 60-70 years with COVID-19, enrolled during active disease. Sample: peripheral blood.

The CDR3 region has the DNA TGTGCCAGCAGCCGTTCAGGGGGCTCTAATGAAAAACTGTTTTTT. Protein: CASSRSGGSNEKLFF. V and J are TRBV28 and TRBJ1-4, with 8 nucleotides matching TRBD1. CDR3 length: 15 amino acids. Trimming took 6 bases from V and 3 from J; bases not matched to a gene: 6. Per the germline V gene, CDR1 is MDHEN and CDR2 is SYDVKM.